This TCR beta chain comes out of a study of T cells in localized non-small cell lung cancer. TCRdb's table, derived via immunoSEQ multiplex PCR, lists solely in-frame clones and lacks some. The table lists tens of thousands of clones, roughly 90% of them singletons, with approximately 30% in the top ten. The CDR3 sequence is 16 residues long. Germline trimming cut 5 bases from V and 7 bases from J; bases unmatched to any gene: 8. Germline CDR1 reads LNHDA; CDR2 reads SQIVND (reference sequence). The sequence came from a male donor at least 60 years old with stage I squamous cell lung carcinoma. The sample in question was peripheral blood, obtained before any cancer treatment. The J gene is TRBJ2-2, the V gene TRBV19; 12 nucleotides align to TRBD1. In nucleotides, the CDR3 is TGTGCCAGTAGTCCGGGGACAGGGGGCTTAGTCGGGGAGCTGTTTTTT. Its protein is CASSPGTGGLVGELFF.